Below, 15 T cell receptor beta chains from the same sample are listed, as sequenced in a study of low-dose radiotherapy and immunotherapy resistance in tumors (dated by TCRdb to the early 2020s). Sequenced using an Illumina HiSeq 2500. To make first-strand cDNA, Superscript III was used along with a set of TRAV- and TRBV-specific primers so that both the TCRalpha and TCRbeta chains were covered. TCRs were amplified with Phusion for about 18 PCR cycles using a constant-region primer together with the adapter attached to the V primers. TCRdb itself trimmed the public reads at Q25 with fastp, ran MiXCR and retained productive beta chains. A single entry per CDR3 protein holds the most common genes and DNA from its merged rows. The sample table holds around 79,000 distinct CDR3 sequences, of which approximately 20% were seen once. 5.5% to 6% of the sample belongs to the ten largest clones. Per the publication, the time point label means: before trial treatment.

The sequencing used PBMCs, collected before treatment. Every receptor here comes from a male donor with prostate cancer.

Regarding this clonotype: A far larger clone lies a single base away; this is likely a read error. The chain uses TRBV29-1 and TRBJ2-7; TRBD1 or TRBD2 may be the D gene (6 bases each). Germline loops: CDR1 SQVTM, CDR2 ANQGSEA. This CDR3 contains 11 residues. V lost 6 bases and J lost 7, with 13 bases in between. DNA of the CDR3: TGCAGCGTGGGGGGCGCCAATGAGCAGTACTTC. It is translated as CSVGGANEQYF.

This clonotype was seen a few times. With a far larger clone one base away, a read error is the likely cause. The gene calls are TRBV5-6 and TRBJ2-1, with a weak D call TRBD1 (6 bases). Germline values: CDR1 SGHDT, CDR2 YYEEEE. Trimming pared 4 bases from V and 10 bases from J, leaving 24 bases between. This CDR3 has 16 residues. The CDR3 sequence is CASSLETGPTPYEQFF. The CDR3 nucleotides are TGTGCCAGCAGCCTGGAAACAGGGCCCACACCCTACGAGCAGTTCTTC.

This clonotype came up a few times. Just one base apart from a much larger clone, this may be a read error. The gene calls are TRBV18 and TRBJ2-7; D may be TRBD1 (6 bases). Trimming took off 3 bases at V and 6 bases at J, with 15 bases between the two ends. The CDR3 spans 14 residues. CDR1 and CDR2 from the germline V gene are KGHSH and LQKENI. Written as DNA, the CDR3 is TGTGCCAGCTCACCTAGAGGGGGAAAAACCGAGCAGTACTTC. Encoded protein: CASSPRGGKTEQYF.

This clonotype was seen only a few times. The V call is TRBV7-3, the J call TRBJ1-1; 8 bases map to TRBD1. Germline V gives CDR1 SGHTA, CDR2 FQGTGA. Trimming at V came to 5 bases and at J to 4 bases, leaving 6 bases not matched to a gene. The CDR3 sequence is 14 residues long. The CDR3 region has the DNA TGTGCCAGCAGCGCCAGACAGGGGACCACTGAAGCTTTCTTT. Protein product: CASSARQGTTEAFF. The complete variable domain, with remaining parts taken from reference TRBV7-3 and TRBJ1-1, reads GAGVSQTPSNKVTEKGKYVELRCDPISGHTALYWYRQSLGQGPEFLIYFQGTGAADDSGLPNDRFFAVRPEGSVSTLKIQRTERGDSAVYLCASSARQGTTEAFFGQGTRLTVV.

About this clonotype: One base separates it from a far larger clone, so it is likely a read error. The chain couples TRBV5-4 to TRBJ2-7; 8 nucleotides align to TRBD2. CDR1 and CDR2 from the germline V gene are SGHNT and YYREEE (reference sequence). V was pared by 3 bases and J by 7 bases, with 12 bases of the junction left unmatched. The CDR3 consists of 15 residues. The CDR3 region has the DNA TGTGCCAGCAGCTGGCGCGGCGGGAGGATGGATGAGCAGTACTTC. The encoded protein is CASSWRGGRMDEQYF.

Many counts were recorded for this clonotype. The V call is TRBV4-2, the J call TRBJ2-1; D is possibly TRBD2 (6 bases). Deletions cut 4 bases from V and 9 bases from J, with 13 bases between. This CDR3 is 13 amino acids long. Germline CDR1 and CDR2: LGHNA and YNFKEQ. Here the CDR3 DNA reads TGTGCCAGCAGCCCGTTCGTAGCGGCTGAGCAGTTCTTC. Encoded protein: CASSPFVAAEQFF.

This clonotype was counted ten times or more. The rearrangement uses TRBV5-1 and TRBJ1-2, with 8 bases identical to TRBD1. V trimming: 2 bases; J trimming: 8 bases; junction bases outside the gene matches: 11. Looked up from germline, CDR1 is SGHRS and CDR2 is YFSETQ. This CDR3 comprises 15 residues. CDR3 loop: CASSFDRGPLTGYTF. CDR3 sequence (DNA): TGCGCCAGCAGCTTCGACAGGGGACCGCTGACAGGCTACACCTTC.

This clonotype came up many times. This chain's CDR3 is CASLEPGSGTEAFF. The CDR3 coding sequence is TGTGCCAGCCTTGAGCCAGGGTCAGGTACTGAAGCTTTCTTT. The rearrangement links TRBV28 to TRBJ1-1, with D possibly TRBD1 on 5 matching bases. The CDR3 totals 14 residues. Trimming removed 8 bases from V and 5 bases from J, with 18 bases in between. Per germline, CDR1 MDHEN and CDR2 SYDVKM.

About this clonotype itself: Here the CDR3 omits its conserved ending phenylalanine or tryptophan, so a read error is the likely source. The DNA is left out, because the CDR3 cannot be placed on it with certainty; the CDR3 is given as TCRdb lists it. This chain joins TRBV10-3 and TRBJ2-7; the table's D call, TRBD2, has no DNA check behind it. The germline gives CDR1 ENHRY, CDR2 SYGVKD. The CDR3 spans 10 residues, counting both ends. The CDR3 sequence: CAISEERLAG.

The J gene is TRBJ2-3, the V gene TRBV27; 7 bases match TRBD2. Per germline, CDR1 MNHEY and CDR2 SMNVEV (reference sequence). The junction had 14 bases not matched to a gene; V was cut back by 6 bases and J by 5 bases. The CDR3 consists of 16 residues. Here the CDR3 reads CASRSLAAGEGDTQYF. CDR3 sequence (DNA): TGTGCCAGCAGAAGTCTAGCGGCGGGGGAGGGAGATACGCAGTATTTT.

This clonotype was recorded many times. The chain carries TRBV7-3 and TRBJ2-1; D may be TRBD1 (6 bases). Trimming stripped 3 bases from V and 5 bases from J, with 11 bases between. The CDR3 has 14 amino acids. Germline CDR1 is SGHTA and CDR2 is FQGTGA. This chain's CDR3 is CASSFSDRHNEQFF. Written as DNA, the CDR3 is TGTGCCAGCAGCTTCTCCGACAGGCACAATGAGCAGTTCTTC.

The sample holds many counts of this clonotype. The chain employs TRBV6-2 or TRBV6-3 and TRBJ1-1; the D is unclear. Germline loops: CDR1 MNHEY, CDR2 SVGEGT. Between the trimmed V and J ends, which lost 7 bases and 4 bases, there was a span of 25 bases. The CDR3 has 17 amino acids. CDR3 loop: CASTKWALIESGTEAFF. Here the CDR3 DNA reads TGTGCCAGCACAAAATGGGCACTAATCGAGTCCGGCACTGAAGCTTTCTTT.

This clonotype was seen repeatedly, ten times or more. The V call is TRBV24-1, the J call TRBJ2-1; TRBD2 might be the D (5 bases). The CDR3 runs 15 residues. Germline V CDR1 and CDR2: KGHDR, SFDVKD. Trimming cost V 5 bases and J 5 bases, with 15 bases left between them. The CDR3 DNA reads TGTGCCACCAGTGCCCGGCCGGGAACCAACAATGAGCAGTTCTTC. As protein: CATSARPGTNNEQFF.

For this clonotype: The likely explanation is a read error, given a far larger clone one base away. The rearrangement links TRBV11-1 to TRBJ2-7; 11 bases are a match to TRBD2. The germline V gene encodes CDR1 SGHAT and CDR2 FQDESV (reference sequence). The CDR3 is 15 residues long. Here the CDR3 reads CASSDTSGSLYEQYF. Here the CDR3 DNA reads TGCGCCAGCAGCGATACTAGCGGGAGTCTCTACGAGCAGTACTTC. Using reference TRBV11-1 and TRBJ2-7 for the parts outside the CDR3, the full variable domain is EAEVAQSPRYKITEKSQAVAFWCDPISGHATLYWYRQILGQGPELLVQFQDESVVDDSQLPKDRFSAERLKGVDSTLKIQPAELGDSAMYLCASSDTSGSLYEQYFGPGTRLTVT.

Notes on this clonotype: The junction departs from germline at one end; a sequencing error may be responsible. V gene TRBV12-3 or TRBV12-4 combines with J gene TRBJ2-5; D perhaps matches TRBD2 (6 bases). This CDR3 is built from 13 residues. Here the CDR3 reads CATSVRGGETQYF. For the CDR3, the DNA is TGTGCCACCAGTGTGCGGGGAGGAGAGACCCAGTACTTC.